This entry lists 3 T cell receptor beta chains sequenced from one sample in a study of regulatory T cells in long-lasting Graves disease. Stated time point: persistent/refractory GD, antithyroid drugs over 5 years with positive TRAb. Extracted PBMC RNA gave rise to the TCR library. Assembly of TCR beta libraries relied on iRepertoire HTBI primers together with Arm-PCR of CDR3 regions. TCRdb independently ran MiXCR on the multiplex PCR reads; one entry per CDR3 protein. The data contain 600,000 to 800,000 distinct CDR3 sequences, 25% to 30% of them seen just once; the ten biggest clones take up under 50%. The input for sequencing was peripheral blood mononuclear cells (PBMCs), taken when the disease was refractory, from a patient treated with antithyroid drugs. The receptors were gathered from a female donor with Graves disease.

This sequence joins TRBV2 and TRBJ2-7; D is unclear. The CDR3 length is 15 residues. Trimming removed 1 base at V and 0 bases at J, with 10 bases between. The V gene's germline CDR1 is SNHLY and CDR2 FYNNEI. This CDR3 reads CASSEGSWSSYEQYF. The CDR3 DNA reads as TGTGCCAGCAGTGAAGGGTCATGGAGCTCCTACGAGCAGTACTTC.

Worth noting for this clonotype: Given a much more abundant clone one base away, this may be a read error. This CDR3 fails to terminate in the conserved phenylalanine or tryptophan, so it likely reflects a read error. The rearrangement uses TRBV28 and TRBJ1-1, with 7 bases aligning to TRBD1. Germline V gene lookup returns CDR1 MDHEN and CDR2 SYDVKM. V dropped 7 bases and J dropped 0; count of bases not matched to a gene: 8. The length of the CDR3 is 15 residues. CDR3 amino acids: CASIVAGGMNTEAFL. As DNA, the CDR3 is TGTGCCAGCATAGTGGCAGGGGGTATGAACACTGAAGCTTTCCTT.

This clonotype has a handful of counts. This chain links TRBV2 with TRBJ2-2; 11 nucleotides line up with TRBD2. CDR3 length: 15 residues. Germline CDR1 reads SNHLY; CDR2 reads FYNNEI. J was trimmed by 9 bases and V by 6 bases; bases with no gene match: 9. CDR3 nucleotide sequence: TGTGCCAGCAGCCGACTAGCGGGGCCAGGCCGGGAGCTGTTTTTT. It codes for CASSRLAGPGRELFF.